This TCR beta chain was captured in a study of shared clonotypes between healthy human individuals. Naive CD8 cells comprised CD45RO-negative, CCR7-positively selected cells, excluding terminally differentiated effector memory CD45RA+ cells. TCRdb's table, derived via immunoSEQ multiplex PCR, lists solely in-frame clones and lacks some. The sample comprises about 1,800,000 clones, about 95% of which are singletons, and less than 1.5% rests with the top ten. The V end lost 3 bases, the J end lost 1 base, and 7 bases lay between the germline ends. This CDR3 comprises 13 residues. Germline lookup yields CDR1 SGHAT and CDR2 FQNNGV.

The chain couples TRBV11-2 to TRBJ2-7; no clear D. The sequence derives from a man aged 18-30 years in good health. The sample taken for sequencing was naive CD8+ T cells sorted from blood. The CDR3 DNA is TGTGCCAGCAGCTTCCCACAATCCTACGAGCAGTACTTC. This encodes CASSFPQSYEQYF.